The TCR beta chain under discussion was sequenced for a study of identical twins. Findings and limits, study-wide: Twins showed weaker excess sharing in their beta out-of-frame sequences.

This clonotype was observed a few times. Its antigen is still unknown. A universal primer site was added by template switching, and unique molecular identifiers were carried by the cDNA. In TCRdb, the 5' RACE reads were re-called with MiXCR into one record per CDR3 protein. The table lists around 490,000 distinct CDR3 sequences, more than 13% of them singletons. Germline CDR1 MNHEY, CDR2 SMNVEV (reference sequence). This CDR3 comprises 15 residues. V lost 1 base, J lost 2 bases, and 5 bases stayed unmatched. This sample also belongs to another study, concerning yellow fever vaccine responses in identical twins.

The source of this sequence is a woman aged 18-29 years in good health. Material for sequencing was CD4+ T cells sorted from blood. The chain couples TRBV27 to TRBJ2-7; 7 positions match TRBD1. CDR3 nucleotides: TGTGCCAGCAGTTTATTGGGGCAGGGGGCCTACGAGCAGTACTTC. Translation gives CASSLLGQGAYEQYF.